The entry below describes one T cell receptor (beta chain). It lacks a known antigen. Per-base quality was not reported, and no clone a single base away is much larger than it. The sample originates from a study of Ad26.COV2.S vaccination and SARS-CoV-2 variants (dated by TCRdb to about 2021). In the study overall: The specificity and breadth of SARS-CoV-2-reactive T cell receptors after Ad26.COV2.S vaccination were assessed by TCRbeta repertoire sequencing. A total of about 30 samples were included in the TCR-sequenced set, comprising about 20 Ad26.COV2.S vaccine recipients, 5 placebo recipients and 8 SARS-CoV-2 convalescent individuals. Beyond this particular receptor, the publication reports: Non-spike TCR breadth was comparable between vaccine and placebo recipients, consistent with the vaccine containing only spike. The authors noted that total T cell responses may have been underestimated by the TCR breadth and depth analyses. Spike-specific TCR breadth was higher in Ad26.COV2.S recipients than in placebo recipients (P = 0.0014). After vaccination, spike-specific CD8+ and CD4+ T cell responses were reported to show substantial breadth.

TCRbeta CDR3 regions were sequenced with the immunoSEQ Assay. After extraction, genomic DNA underwent amplification by bias-controlled multiplex PCR, followed by high-throughput sequencing. In the paper's pipeline: Collapsing and filtering of sequences were performed to quantify the absolute abundance of each unique TCRbeta CDR3 region. T cell fraction was estimated by normalizing TCRbeta template counts to usable DNA, with usable DNA measured through amplification of reference genes found in all nucleated cells. Repertoire TCRs were annotated as SARS-CoV-2-specific by exact matching of V gene, CDR3 amino acid sequence and J gene to a known reactive TCR set. MIRA supplied the reference SARS-CoV-2 TCR set, which was filtered for enrichment in COVID-19-positive ImmuneCODE repertoires so that public or cross-reactive TCRs were removed. Drawing on the MIRA antigens, annotated TCRs were analysed further at the level of specific ORF or position within ORF. Breadth was defined as annotated unique rearrangements over total unique productive rearrangements; depth was the summed frequency of those rearrangements. Two-sided Wilcoxon rank-sum tests were used to compare TCR breadth between groups. What TCRdb holds here is the immuneACCESS table cut down to in-frame rearrangements. Part of the clones is not present; checked against another copy, under half of the missing clones reflect an unresolved V gene, and the others are unexplained. That table supplies the V and J calls and clone size; D and trimming were determined from the DNA. The sample contains 300,000 to 400,000 clones, roughly 94% of them found a single time. The ten largest clones capture around 4.2% of the sample.

The V and J ends are trimmed by 0 bases and 11 bases, leaving 11 bases between them. CDR1 and CDR2 (LNHDA, SQIVND) derive from the germline V gene (reference sequence). Taken from cysteine to phenylalanine, the CDR3 has 13 residues. Only the CDR3 region is kept as DNA, spanning 39 bases read in frame from base 1. What the time point label conveys for this sample: individuals recovered from natural SARS-CoV-2 infection. The input for sequencing was peripheral blood, taken after recovery from COVID-19. This TCR was recovered from a human donor who had recovered from COVID-19. The receptor chain draws on TRBV19 and TRBJ1-3, with the D gene uncertain. The DNA is TGTGCCAGTAGTATAGATCTGGGCAGCGCCATATATTTT. Its translation is CASSIDLGSAIYF.